The source of this T cell receptor (beta chain) is a study of radiation and T cells in renal cell carcinoma. Specified time point: blood 2 weeks post-SBRT. Indicated treatment: 15 Gy SBRT to primary tumor, nephrectomy 4 weeks later. After SBRT, blood was collected at 2 and 4 weeks, plus baseline. The CDR3 is 16 residues long. Trimming stripped 3 bases from V and 2 bases from J, with 16 bases between. CDR1 MGHRA and CDR2 YSYEKL come from the germline V gene. Clones were sequenced by immunoSEQ multiplex PCR, and TCRdb holds only the in-frame ones, with some missing. Here the sample spans around 70,000 clones, 82% being singletons. Only a few counts were recorded for this clone.

The clonotype comes from a man in his 60s with renal cell carcinoma. This sequence joins TRBV4-1 and TRBJ1-1; no clear D gene. The sample in question was blood, obtained from a patient whose treatment included radiotherapy and nephrectomy. The CDR3 loop reads CASSHGPIKTNTEAFF. The CDR3 DNA reads TGCGCCAGCAGCCACGGACCCATCAAGACTAACACTGAAGCTTTCTTT.